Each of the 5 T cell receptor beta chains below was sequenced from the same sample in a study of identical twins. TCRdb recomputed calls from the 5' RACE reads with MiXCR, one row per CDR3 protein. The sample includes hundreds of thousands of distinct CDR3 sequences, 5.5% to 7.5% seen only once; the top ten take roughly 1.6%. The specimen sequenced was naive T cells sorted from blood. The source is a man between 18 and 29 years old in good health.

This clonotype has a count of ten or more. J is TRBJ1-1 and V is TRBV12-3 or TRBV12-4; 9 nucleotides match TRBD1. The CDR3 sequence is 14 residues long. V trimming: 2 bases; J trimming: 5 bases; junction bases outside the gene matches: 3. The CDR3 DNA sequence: TGTGCCAGCAGTTTACGACAGGGGGGAACTGAAGCTTTCTTT. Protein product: CASSLRQGGTEAFF.

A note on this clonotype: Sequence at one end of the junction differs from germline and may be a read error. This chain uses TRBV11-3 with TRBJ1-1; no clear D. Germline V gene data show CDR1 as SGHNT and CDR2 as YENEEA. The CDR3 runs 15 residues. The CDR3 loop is CASSLWESQNTEVFF. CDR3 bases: TGTGCCAGCAGCCTATGGGAATCCCAGAACACTGAAGTTTTCTTT.

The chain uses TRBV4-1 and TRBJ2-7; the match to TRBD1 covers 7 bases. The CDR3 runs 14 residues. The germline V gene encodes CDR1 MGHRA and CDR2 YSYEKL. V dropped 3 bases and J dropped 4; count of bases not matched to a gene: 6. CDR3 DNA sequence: TGCGCCAGCAGCCACCCGGACAGGCTGTACGAGCAGTACGTC. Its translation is CASSHPDRLYEQYV.

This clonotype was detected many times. The CDR3 region has the DNA TGTGCCATCAGTGGTAGCGGGAGGGCCGGAGAGACCCAGTACTTC. The encoded protein is CAISGSGRAGETQYF. The chain is built from TRBV10-3 and TRBJ2-5, with 11 bases matching TRBD2. Trimming cost V 4 bases and J 4 bases; bases outside gene matches: 5. Germline loops: CDR1 ENHRY, CDR2 SYGVKD. This CDR3 has 15 residues.

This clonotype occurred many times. The CDR3 is CASSSPGQGKFSSYNEQFF. Written as DNA, the CDR3 is TGTGCCAGCAGCTCACCGGGACAGGGAAAATTTTCCTCCTACAATGAGCAGTTCTTC. V gene TRBV7-6 combines with J gene TRBJ2-1, with 9 bases lining up with TRBD1. CDR1 and CDR2 from the germline V gene are SGHVS and FNYEAQ. The CDR3 runs 19 residues. Unmatched junction bases numbered 13, after V lost 4 bases and J lost 0 bases. Using reference TRBV7-6 and TRBJ2-1 for the parts outside the CDR3, the full variable domain is GAGVSQSPRYKVTKRGQDVALRCDPISGHVSLYWYRQALGQGPEFLTYFNYEAQQDKSGLPNDRFSAERPEGSISTLTIQRTEQRDSAMYRCASSSPGQGKFSSYNEQFFGPGTRLTVL.